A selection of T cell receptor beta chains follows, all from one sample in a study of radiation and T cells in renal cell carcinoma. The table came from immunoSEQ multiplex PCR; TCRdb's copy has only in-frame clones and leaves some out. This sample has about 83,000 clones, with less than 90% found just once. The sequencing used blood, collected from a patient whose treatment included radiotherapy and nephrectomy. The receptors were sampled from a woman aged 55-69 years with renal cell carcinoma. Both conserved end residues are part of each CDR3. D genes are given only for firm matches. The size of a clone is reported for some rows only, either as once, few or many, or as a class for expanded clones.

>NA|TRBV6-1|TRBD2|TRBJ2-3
CASSGASGRSIYTDTQYF
TGTGCCAGCAGTGGAGCTAGCGGGAGGTCGATTTACACAGATACGCAGTATTTT
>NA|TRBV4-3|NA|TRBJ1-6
CASSQDGTTNSPLHF
TGCGCCAGCAGCCAAGACGGGACAACTAATTCACCCCTCCACTTT
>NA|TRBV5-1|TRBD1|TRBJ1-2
CASSARDRGNYGYTF
TGCGCCAGCAGCGCCCGGGACAGGGGTAACTATGGCTACACCTTC
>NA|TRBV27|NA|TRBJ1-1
CASSPIGLMVGEAFF
TGTGCCAGCAGCCCTATCGGGCTTATGGTTGGTGAAGCTTTCTTT
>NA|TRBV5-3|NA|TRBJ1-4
CARSLGWEEEKLFF
TGTGCCAGAAGCTTGGGGTGGGAGGAAGAAAAACTGTTTTTT
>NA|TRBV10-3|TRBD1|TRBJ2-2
CAISARITGTGPTGELFF
TGTGCCATCAGTGCGCGAATTACCGGGACAGGGCCCACCGGGGAGCTGTTTTTT
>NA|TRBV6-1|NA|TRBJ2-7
CASSEYQNSEQYF
TGTGCCAGCAGTGAATATCAGAACTCCGAGCAGTACTTC
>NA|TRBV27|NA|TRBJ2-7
CASSLVSGDYEQYF
TGTGCCAGCAGTTTGGTCTCCGGAGATTACGAGCAGTACTTC
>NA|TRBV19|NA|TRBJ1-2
CASSIGQGHGYTF
TGTGCCAGTAGTATAGGGCAGGGCCATGGCTACACCTTC
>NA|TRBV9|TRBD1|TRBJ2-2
CASSLMGGQGGPGELFF
TGTGCCAGCAGCTTGATGGGGGGACAGGGAGGCCCCGGGGAGCTGTTTTTT
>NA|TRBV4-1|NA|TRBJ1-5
CASSQDSNQPQHF
TGCGCCAGCAGCCAAGATTCGAATCAGCCCCAGCATTTT
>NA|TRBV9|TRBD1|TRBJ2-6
CASSAGTGGTGANVLTF
TGTGCCAGCAGCGCCGGGACAGGGGGCACTGGGGCCAACGTCCTGACTTTC
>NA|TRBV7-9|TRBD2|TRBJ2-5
CASSSLAGGEETQYF
TGTGCCAGCAGCTCTCTAGCGGGGGGCGAAGAGACCCAGTACTTC
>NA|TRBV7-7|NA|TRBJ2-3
CASSPVGRSITDTQYF
TGTGCTAGCAGCCCGGTCGGCAGGAGTATCACAGATACGCAGTATTTT
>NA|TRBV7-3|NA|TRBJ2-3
CASSLDLGSDTQYF
TGTGCCAGCAGCTTAGACCTAGGCTCAGATACGCAGTATTTT
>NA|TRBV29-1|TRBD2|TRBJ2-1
CSVGTSGMGEQFF
TGCAGCGTTGGTACTAGCGGGATGGGTGAGCAGTTCTTC
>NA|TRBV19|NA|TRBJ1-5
CASSIDLGLVRPQHF
TGTGCCAGTAGTATAGATCTGGGGTTGGTTCGGCCCCAGCATTTT
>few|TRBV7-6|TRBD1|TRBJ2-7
CASSLAWDRADEQYF
TGTGCCAGCAGCCTCGCTTGGGACAGGGCCGACGAGCAGTACTTC
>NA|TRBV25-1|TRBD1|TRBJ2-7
CASSVDREDEQYF
TGTGCCAGCAGTGTGGACAGGGAAGACGAGCAGTACTTC
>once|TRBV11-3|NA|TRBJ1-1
CASSWTRGTEAFF
TGTGCCAGCAGCTGGACGCGGGGCACTGAAGCTTTCTTT
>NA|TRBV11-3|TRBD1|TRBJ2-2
CASSLRQGTGELFF
TGTGCCAGCAGCCTACGACAGGGTACCGGGGAGCTGTTTTTT
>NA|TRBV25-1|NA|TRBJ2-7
CASSTRDTYEQYF
TGTGCCAGCAGCACGAGGGACACCTACGAGCAGTACTTC
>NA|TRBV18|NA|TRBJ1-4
CASSRGLDEKLFF
TGTGCCAGCTCCCGGGGGCTGGATGAAAAACTGTTTTTT
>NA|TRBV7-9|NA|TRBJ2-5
CASSPRAGRIQETQYF
TGTGCCAGCAGCCCCCGGGCTGGGAGGATCCAAGAGACCCAGTACTTC
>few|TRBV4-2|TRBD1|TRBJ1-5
CASSQDRGLTRQHF
TGTGCCAGCAGCCAAGACAGGGGGCTTACACGCCAGCATTTT
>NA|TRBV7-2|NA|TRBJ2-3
CASSESTDTQYF
TGTGCCAGCAGCGAGAGCACAGATACGCAGTATTTT
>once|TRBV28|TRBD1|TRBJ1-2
CASGDRGRNGYTF
TGTGCCAGCGGGGACAGGGGGCGCAATGGCTACACCTTC
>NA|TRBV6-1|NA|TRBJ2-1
CASMGAGTLYNEQFF
TGTGCCAGCATGGGAGCCGGGACACTATACAATGAGCAGTTCTTC
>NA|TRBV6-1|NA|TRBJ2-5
CASSVRRQETQYF
TGTGCCAGCAGTGTCAGGCGCCAAGAGACCCAGTACTTC
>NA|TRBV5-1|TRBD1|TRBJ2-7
CASKQGAISSYEQYF
TGCGCCAGCAAGCAGGGGGCCATTAGCTCCTACGAGCAGTACTTC
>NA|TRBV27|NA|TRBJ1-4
CASSPRGGGGIILFF
TGTGCCAGCAGTCCTCGGGGCGGGGGAGGTATTATACTGTTTTTT
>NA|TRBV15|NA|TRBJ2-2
CATGAYTGELFF
TGTGCCACCGGGGCTTACACCGGGGAGCTGTTTTTT
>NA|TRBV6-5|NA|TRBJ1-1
CASTTRGGITFF
TGTGCCAGCACCACACGGGGAGGGATTACTTTCTTT